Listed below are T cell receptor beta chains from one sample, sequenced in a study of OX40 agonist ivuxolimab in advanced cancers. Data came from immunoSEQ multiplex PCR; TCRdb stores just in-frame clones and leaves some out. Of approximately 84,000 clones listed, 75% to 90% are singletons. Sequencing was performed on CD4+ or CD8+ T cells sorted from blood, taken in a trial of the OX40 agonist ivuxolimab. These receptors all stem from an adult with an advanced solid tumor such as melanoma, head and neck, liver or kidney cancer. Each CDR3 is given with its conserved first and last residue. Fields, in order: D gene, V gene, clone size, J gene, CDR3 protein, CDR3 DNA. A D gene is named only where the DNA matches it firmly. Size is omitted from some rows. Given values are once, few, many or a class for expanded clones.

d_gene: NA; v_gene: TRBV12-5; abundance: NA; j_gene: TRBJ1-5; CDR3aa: CASASNQFGINQPQHF; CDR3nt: TGTGCTAGTGCATCGAACCAATTCGGGATTAATCAGCCCCAGCATTTT
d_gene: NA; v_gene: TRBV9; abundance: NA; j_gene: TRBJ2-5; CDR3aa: CASSVGDGNPETQYF; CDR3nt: TGTGCCAGCAGCGTCGGGGACGGAAACCCGGAGACCCAGTACTTC
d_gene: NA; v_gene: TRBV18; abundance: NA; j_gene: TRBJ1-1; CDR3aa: CASSGTHGEAFF; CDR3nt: TGTGCCAGCTCCGGGACTCATGGTGAAGCTTTCTTT
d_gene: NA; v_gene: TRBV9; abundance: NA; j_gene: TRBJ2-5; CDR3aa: CASSAGHRGETQYF; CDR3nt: TGTGCCAGCAGCGCGGGGCACAGAGGAGAGACCCAGTACTTC
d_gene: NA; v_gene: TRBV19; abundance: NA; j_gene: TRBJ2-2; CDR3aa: CASSIEGHWFANTGELFF; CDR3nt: TGTGCCAGTAGTATCGAGGGACATTGGTTCGCGAACACCGGGGAGCTGTTTTTT
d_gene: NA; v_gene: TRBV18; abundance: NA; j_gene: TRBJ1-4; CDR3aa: CASSPYKGATNEKLFF; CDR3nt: TGTGCCAGCTCGCCTTACAAAGGCGCAACTAATGAAAAACTGTTTTTT
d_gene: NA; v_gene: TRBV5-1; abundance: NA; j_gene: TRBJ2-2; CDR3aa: CASSSVGTGELFF; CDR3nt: TGCGCCAGCAGCTCAGTGGGTACCGGGGAGCTGTTTTTT
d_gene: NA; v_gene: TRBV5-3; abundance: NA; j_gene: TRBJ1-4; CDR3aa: CARSLAQGEEKLFF; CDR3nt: TGTGCCAGAAGCTTGGCACAGGGAGAAGAAAAACTGTTTTTT
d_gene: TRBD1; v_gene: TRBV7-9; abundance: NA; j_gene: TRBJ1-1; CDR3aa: CASSPPTGGYTEAFF; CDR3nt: TGTGCCAGCAGCCCTCCTACAGGGGGTTACACTGAAGCTTTCTTT
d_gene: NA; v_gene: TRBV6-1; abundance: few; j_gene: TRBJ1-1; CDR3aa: CASSTALLRAFF; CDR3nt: TGTGCCAGCTCCACTGCTCTGTTAAGAGCTTTCTTT
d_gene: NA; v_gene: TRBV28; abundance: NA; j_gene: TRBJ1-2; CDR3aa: CASTLGGGGWYGYTF; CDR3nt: TGTGCCAGCACCCTCGGCGGGGGGGGTTGGTATGGCTACACCTTC
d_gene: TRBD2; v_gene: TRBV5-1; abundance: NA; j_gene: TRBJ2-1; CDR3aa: CASSLDPLRGDYNEQFF; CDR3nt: TGCGCCAGCAGCTTGGACCCATTGCGGGGGGATTACAATGAGCAGTTCTTC
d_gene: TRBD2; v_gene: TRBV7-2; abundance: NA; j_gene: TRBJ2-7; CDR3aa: CASSERAGVHEQYF; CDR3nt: TGTGCCAGCAGCGAGAGGGCGGGGGTTCACGAGCAGTACTTC
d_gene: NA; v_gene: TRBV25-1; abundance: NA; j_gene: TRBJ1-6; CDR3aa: CASSDAGWGERSPLHF; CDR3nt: TGTGCCAGCAGTGACGCGGGCTGGGGAGAACGTTCACCCCTCCACTTT
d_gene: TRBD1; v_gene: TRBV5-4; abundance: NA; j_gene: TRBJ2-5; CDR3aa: CASSLGQGEAQYF; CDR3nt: TGTGCCAGCAGCTTAGGACAGGGAGAAGCCCAGTACTTC
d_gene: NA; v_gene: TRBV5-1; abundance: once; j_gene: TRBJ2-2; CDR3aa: CASSLGVSGELFF; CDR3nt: TGCGCCAGCAGCTTGGGGGTATCCGGGGAGCTGTTTTTT
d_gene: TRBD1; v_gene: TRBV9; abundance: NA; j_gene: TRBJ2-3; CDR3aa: CASSPRQGPPTDTQYF; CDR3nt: TGTGCCAGCAGCCCACGACAGGGACCCCCCACAGATACGCAGTATTTT
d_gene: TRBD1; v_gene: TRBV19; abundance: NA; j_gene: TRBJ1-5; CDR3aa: CAARDRGSNQPQHF; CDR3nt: TGTGCCGCCCGGGACAGGGGGTCAAATCAGCCCCAGCATTTT
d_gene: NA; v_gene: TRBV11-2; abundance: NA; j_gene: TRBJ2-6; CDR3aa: CASRSLRGLDSGANVLTF; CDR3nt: TGTGCCAGCAGATCCCTCAGAGGGCTCGACTCTGGGGCCAACGTCCTGACTTTC
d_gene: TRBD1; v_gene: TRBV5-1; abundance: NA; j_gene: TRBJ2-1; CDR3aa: CASSGTRDRGRKNEQFF; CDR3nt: TGCGCCAGCAGCGGGACCCGGGACAGGGGGCGCAAGAATGAGCAGTTCTTC
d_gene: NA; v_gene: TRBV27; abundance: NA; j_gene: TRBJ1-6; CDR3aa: CASSLYRTYNSPLHF; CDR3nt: TGTGCCAGCAGTTTGTATCGGACATATAATTCACCCCTCCACTTT
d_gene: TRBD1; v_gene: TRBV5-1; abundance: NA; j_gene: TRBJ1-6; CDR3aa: CASSLGTGDSPLHF; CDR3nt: TGCGCCAGCAGCCTCGGGACAGGGGATTCACCCCTCCACTTT
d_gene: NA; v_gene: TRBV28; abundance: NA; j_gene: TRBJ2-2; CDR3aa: CASITSANTGELFF; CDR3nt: TGTGCCAGCATCACCAGCGCGAACACCGGGGAGCTGTTTTTT
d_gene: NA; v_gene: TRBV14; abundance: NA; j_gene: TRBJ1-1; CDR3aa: CASSYRVDDTEAFF; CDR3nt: TGTGCCAGCAGCTACAGGGTCGACGACACTGAAGCTTTCTTT
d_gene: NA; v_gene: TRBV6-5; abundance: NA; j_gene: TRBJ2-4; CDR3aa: CASRGGTLAKNIQYF; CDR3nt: TGTGCCAGCCGAGGCGGAACCCTAGCCAAAAACATTCAGTACTTC
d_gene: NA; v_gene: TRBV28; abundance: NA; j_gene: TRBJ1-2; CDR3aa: CASSTGGGGGYTF; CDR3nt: TGTGCCAGCAGTACGGGTGGGGGTGGCGGCTACACCTTC
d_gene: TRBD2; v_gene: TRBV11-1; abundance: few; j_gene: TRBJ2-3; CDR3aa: CASSLANSGGANTDTQYF; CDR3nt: TGTGCCAGCAGCTTAGCGAACAGCGGGGGGGCGAACACAGATACGCAGTATTTT
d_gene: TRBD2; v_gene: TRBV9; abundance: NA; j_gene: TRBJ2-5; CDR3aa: CASSSGTSGGGETQYF; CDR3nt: TGTGCCAGCAGCAGTGGGACTAGCGGGGGAGGAGAGACCCAGTACTTC
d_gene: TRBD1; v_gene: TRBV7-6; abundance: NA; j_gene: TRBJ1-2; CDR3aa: CASSLATGLAGYTF; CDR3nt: TGTGCCAGCAGCTTAGCGACAGGGCTTGCTGGCTACACCTTC
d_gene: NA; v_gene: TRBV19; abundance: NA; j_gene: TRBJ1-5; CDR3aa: CASSTDRNQPQHF; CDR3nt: TGTGCCAGTAGTACAGACAGAAATCAGCCCCAGCATTTT
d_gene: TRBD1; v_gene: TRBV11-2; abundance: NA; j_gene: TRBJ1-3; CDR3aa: CASSFTGAGNTIYF; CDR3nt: TGTGCCAGCAGCTTTACAGGGGCGGGAAACACCATATATTTT
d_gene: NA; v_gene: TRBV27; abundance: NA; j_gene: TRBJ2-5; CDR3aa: CASRGEKIGETQYF; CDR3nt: TGTGCCAGCAGGGGGGAGAAAATAGGAGAGACCCAGTACTTC
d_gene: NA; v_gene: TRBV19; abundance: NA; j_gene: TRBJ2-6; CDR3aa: CASSHHTGSGANVLTF; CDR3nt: TGTGCCAGTAGCCACCATACAGGCTCTGGGGCCAACGTCCTGACTTTC
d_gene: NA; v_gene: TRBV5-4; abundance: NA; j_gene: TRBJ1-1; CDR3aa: CASSLTGFMSEAFF; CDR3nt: TGTGCCAGCAGCTTAACAGGGTTCATGAGTGAAGCTTTCTTT
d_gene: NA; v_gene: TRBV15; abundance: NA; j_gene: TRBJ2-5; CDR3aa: CATSRDRGEQETQYF; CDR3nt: TGTGCCACCAGCAGAGATCGCGGTGAGCAAGAGACCCAGTACTTC
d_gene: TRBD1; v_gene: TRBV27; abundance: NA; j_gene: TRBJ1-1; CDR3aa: CASSVRGHGTEAFF; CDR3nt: TGTGCCAGCAGTGTCAGGGGGCATGGCACTGAAGCTTTCTTT
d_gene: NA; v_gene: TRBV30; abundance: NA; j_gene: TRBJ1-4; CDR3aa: CAWSSAVLNEKLFF; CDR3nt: TGTGCCTGGAGCTCCGCGGTTCTTAATGAAAAACTGTTTTTT
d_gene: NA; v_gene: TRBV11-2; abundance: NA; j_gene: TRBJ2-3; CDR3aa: CASSLFVNSLSTDTQYF; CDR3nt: TGTGCCAGCAGCTTATTTGTAAACTCCCTTAGCACAGATACGCAGTATTTT
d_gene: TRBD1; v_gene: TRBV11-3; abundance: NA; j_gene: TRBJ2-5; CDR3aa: CASSLGRQGQETQYF; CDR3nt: TGTGCCAGCAGCTTAGGTAGACAGGGACAAGAGACCCAGTACTTC
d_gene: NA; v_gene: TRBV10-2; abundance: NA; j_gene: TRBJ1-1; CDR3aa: CASSEPGHMNTEAFF; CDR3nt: TGCGCCAGCAGTGAGCCGGGACATATGAACACTGAAGCTTTCTTT
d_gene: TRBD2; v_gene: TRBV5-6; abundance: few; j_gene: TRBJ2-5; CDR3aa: CASSLETSGGQWGQYF; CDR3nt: TGTGCCAGCAGCTTGGAGACTAGCGGGGGGCAGTGGGGCCAGTACTTC
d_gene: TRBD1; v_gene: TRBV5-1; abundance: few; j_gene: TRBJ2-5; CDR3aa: CASSRTGGYQETQYF; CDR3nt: TGCGCCAGCAGCAGGACAGGGGGGTACCAAGAGACCCAGTACTTC
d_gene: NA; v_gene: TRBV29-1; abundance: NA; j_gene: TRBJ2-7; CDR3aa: CSVEDGLLYEQYF; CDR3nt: TGCAGCGTTGAAGATGGGTTACTGTACGAGCAGTACTTC
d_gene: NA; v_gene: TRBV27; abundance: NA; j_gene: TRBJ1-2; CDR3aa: CASSLRQDLANYGYTF; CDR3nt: TGTGCCAGCAGTCTACGACAGGATCTAGCTAACTATGGCTACACCTTC
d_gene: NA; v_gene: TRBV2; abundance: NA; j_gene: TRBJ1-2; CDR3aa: CASGTDSNYGYTF; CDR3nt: TGTGCCAGTGGGACGGACTCTAACTATGGCTACACCTTC
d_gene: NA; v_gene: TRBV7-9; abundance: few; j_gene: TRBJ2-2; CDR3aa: CASSLALWAGELFF; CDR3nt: TGTGCCAGCAGCTTAGCCCTATGGGCCGGGGAGCTGTTTTTT
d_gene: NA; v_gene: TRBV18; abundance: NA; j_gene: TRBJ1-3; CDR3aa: CASSPSGGTGNTIYF; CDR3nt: TGTGCCAGCTCACCGTCCGGGGGCACTGGAAACACCATATATTTT
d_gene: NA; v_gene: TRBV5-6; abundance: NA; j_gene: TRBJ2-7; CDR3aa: CASNPYRVYEQYF; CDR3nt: TGTGCCAGCAACCCCTACAGGGTCTACGAGCAGTACTTC
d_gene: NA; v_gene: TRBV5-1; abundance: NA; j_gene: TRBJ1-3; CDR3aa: CASSLILSAQGTAGNTIYF; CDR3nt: TGCGCCAGCAGCTTGATCCTGTCCGCACAGGGTACGGCTGGAAACACCATATATTTT